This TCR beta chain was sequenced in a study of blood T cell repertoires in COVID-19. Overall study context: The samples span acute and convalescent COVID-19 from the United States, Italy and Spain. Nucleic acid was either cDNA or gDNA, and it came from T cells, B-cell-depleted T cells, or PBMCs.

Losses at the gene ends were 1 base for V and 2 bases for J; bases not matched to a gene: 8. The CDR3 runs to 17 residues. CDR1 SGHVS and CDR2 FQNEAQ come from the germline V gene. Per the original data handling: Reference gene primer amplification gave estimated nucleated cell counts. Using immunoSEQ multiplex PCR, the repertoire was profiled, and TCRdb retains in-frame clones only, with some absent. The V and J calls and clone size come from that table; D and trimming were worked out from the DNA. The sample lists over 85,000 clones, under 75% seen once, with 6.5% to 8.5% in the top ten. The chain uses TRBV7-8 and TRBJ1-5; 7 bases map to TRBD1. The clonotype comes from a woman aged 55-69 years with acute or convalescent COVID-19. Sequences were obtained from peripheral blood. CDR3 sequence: CASSLEGGSRRNQPQHF. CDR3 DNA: TGTGCCAGCAGCTTAGAAGGGGGCAGCCGACGCAATCAGCCCCAGCATTTT.